There are a few counts of the clone carrying this T cell receptor (beta chain). Its antigen is as yet unknown. Every bit of the isolated RNA underwent reverse transcription, so sequencing read expressed TCRB transcripts. Around 4 million reads per sample were averaged for naive, central memory and regulatory samples. The table came from immunoSEQ multiplex PCR; TCRdb's copy has only in-frame clones and leaves some out. The table has approximately 140,000 clones, about 7% seen once. Germline V gene sequence: CDR1 SGHNT, CDR2 YENEEA. The V end was cut by 5 bases, the J end by 1 base, with 8 bases between. The CDR3 is made up of 13 amino acids. This sample was included in a study of beta chain features in type 1 diabetes. The wider study: Across every sample, over 100 million sorted cells were examined in total. Study results and limitations: The VDJ junctions of type 1 diabetes patients carried fewer insertions and more deletions. For Type 1 diabetes patients, all four CD4+ subsets carried TCRB CDR3s that were moderately but significantly shorter.

The receptor was derived from a woman aged 25 to 45 in good health. Sequencing was carried out using central memory CD4+ T cells from blood. V usage is TRBV11-3 and J usage is TRBJ2-5, with D possibly matching TRBD1 (5 bases). DNA for the CDR3: TGTGCCAGCAGCCAGGGTCCCCAAGAGACCCAGTACTTC. This codes for CASSQGPQETQYF.